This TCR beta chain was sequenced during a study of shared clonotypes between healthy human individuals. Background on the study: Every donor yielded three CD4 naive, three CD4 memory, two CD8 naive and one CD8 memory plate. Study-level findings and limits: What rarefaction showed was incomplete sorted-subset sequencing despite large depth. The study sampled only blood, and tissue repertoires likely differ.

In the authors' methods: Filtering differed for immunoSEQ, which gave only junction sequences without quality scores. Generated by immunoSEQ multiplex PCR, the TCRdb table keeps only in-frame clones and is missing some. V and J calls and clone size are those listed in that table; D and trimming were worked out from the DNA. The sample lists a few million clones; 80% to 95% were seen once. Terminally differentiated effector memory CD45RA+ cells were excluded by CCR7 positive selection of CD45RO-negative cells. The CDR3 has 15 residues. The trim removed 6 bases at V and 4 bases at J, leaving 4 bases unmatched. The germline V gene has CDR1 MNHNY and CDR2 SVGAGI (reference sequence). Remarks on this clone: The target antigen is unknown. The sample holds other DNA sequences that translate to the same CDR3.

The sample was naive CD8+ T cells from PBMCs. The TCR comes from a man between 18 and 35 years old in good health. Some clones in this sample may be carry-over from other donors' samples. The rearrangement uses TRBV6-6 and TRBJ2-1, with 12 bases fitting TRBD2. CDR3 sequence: CASRPLAGGYNEQFF. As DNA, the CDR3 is TGTGCCAGCAGGCCTCTAGCGGGAGGGTACAATGAGCAGTTCTTC.